Only one count was recorded for the clone carrying this TCR beta chain. Assay used: immunoSEQ multiplex PCR; TCRdb lists only in-frame clones, some missing. The repertoire includes more than 2 million clones, over 85% of them detected once, and over 1.5% sits in the top ten. The CDR3 spans 12 residues. Germline assignment: CDR1 LNHNV and CDR2 YYDKDF (reference sequence). V lost 5 bases to trimming and J lost 9 bases, with 11 bases between them. The data are from a study of shared clonotypes between healthy human individuals. Across the study: Per-donor plates numbered three CD4 naive, three CD4 memory, two CD8 naive and one CD8 memory.

Terminally differentiated effector memory CD45RA+ cells were excluded by CCR7 positive selection of CD45RO-negative cells. V usage is TRBV15 and J usage is TRBJ2-4; D is tentatively TRBD1 or TRBD2 (6 bases each). The sequence derives from a man between 18 and 35 years old in good health. Some clones in this sample may be carry-over from other donors' samples. The sequencing input was naive CD8+ T cells from PBMCs. CDR3 sequence (DNA): TGTGCCACCAGCCCCCGGGGGCGCATTCAGTACTTC. As protein: CATSPRGRIQYF.